What follows are 8 T cell receptor beta chains derived from one specimen sequenced in a study of control samples from healthy donors and cancer patients. The data were produced by immunoSEQ multiplex PCR, yet TCRdb's version contains in-frame clones alone and is incomplete. The data show roughly 190,000 clones, roughly nine tenths seen once. The sequenced sample consisted of blood. The source of these receptors is a man aged 30 to 45 in good health.

The V call is TRBV7-3, the J call TRBJ1-1; D may be TRBD1 (5 bases). V lost 0 bases and J 6 bases, leaving 17 bases between the germline ends. This CDR3 is 16 amino acids long. Per germline, CDR1 SGHTA and CDR2 FQGTGA. CDR3 loop: CASSLTEHGGLAEAFF. CDR3 DNA sequence: TGTGCCAGCAGCTTAACGGAACACGGGGGGTTAGCTGAAGCTTTCTTT.

The chain uses TRBV30 and TRBJ1-5; possibly TRBD1 for D (5 bases). The CDR3 covers 16 residues. Germline V CDR1 and CDR2: GTSNPN, SVGIG (reference sequence). V was cut by 2 bases and J by 0 bases, with 14 bases left in between. The CDR3 here is CAWSPKEGYSNQPQHF. DNA of the CDR3: TGTGCCTGGAGTCCCAAAGAGGGGTATAGCAATCAGCCCCAGCATTTT.

The V gene is TRBV7-8, the J gene TRBJ2-7, with TRBD2 as a possible D gene (5 bases). Germline assignment: CDR1 SGHVS and CDR2 FQNEAQ. The CDR3 consists of 14 residues. Trimming pared 1 base from V and 7 bases from J, leaving 14 bases between. CDR3 nucleotides: TGTGCCAGCAGCTTAGAGGGTTTTGGCGGGGAGCAGTACTTC. Its protein is CASSLEGFGGEQYF.

This clone appeared a single time. This chain joins TRBV6-5 and TRBJ2-2; 9 positions match TRBD1. The germline V gene encodes CDR1 MNHEY and CDR2 SVGAGI. With 6 bases clipped from V and 1 base from J, the junction kept 3 bases outside the gene matches. The CDR3 loop spans 15 amino acids. In nucleotides, the CDR3 is TGTGCCAGCAGCAGGACAGGGGTGAACACCGGGGAGCTGTTTTTT. Protein sequence: CASSRTGVNTGELFF.

This chain connects TRBV18 to TRBJ2-2; D is tentatively TRBD1 or TRBD2 (6 bases each). Germline V gene lookup returns CDR1 KGHSH and CDR2 LQKENI. Trimming took off 2 bases at V and 5 bases at J, with 18 bases between the two ends. The CDR3 is 17 amino acids. The CDR3 here is CASSPGAGGKGTGELFF. The CDR3, as DNA: TGTGCCAGCTCACCAGGAGCCGGGGGCAAGGGGACCGGGGAGCTGTTTTTT. Variable domain in full (rest from reference TRBV18 and TRBJ2-2): NAGVMQNPRHLVRRRGQEARLRCSPMKGHSHVYWYRQLPEEGLKFMVYLQKENIIDESGMPKERFSAEFPKEGPSILRIQQVVRGDSAAYFCASSPGAGGKGTGELFFGEGSRLTVL.

This clone has a single count. V usage is TRBV9 and J usage is TRBJ2-1, with TRBD2 identical over 10 bases. Germline V gene data show CDR1 as SGDLS and CDR2 as YYNGEE. This CDR3 region has 16 residues. Unmatched junction bases numbered 6, after V lost 4 bases and J lost 2 bases. In nucleotides, the CDR3 is TGTGCCAGCAGCAGTCTGAGCGGGGGGGCCTACAATGAGCAGTTCTTC. Translating it yields CASSSLSGGAYNEQFF.

This clone is a singleton in its sample. The chain employs TRBV6-5 and TRBJ2-7; tentatively, D is TRBD2 (5 bases). The CDR3 spans 14 residues. Deletions cut 7 bases from V and 0 bases from J, with 13 bases between. Germline V gene sequence: CDR1 MNHEY, CDR2 SVGAGI. DNA for the CDR3: TGTGCCAGCAATCTCGCTGGGAGCTCCTACGAGCAGTACTTC. This gives the protein CASNLAGSSYEQYF.

The chain carries TRBV7-9 and TRBJ1-3, with D unclear. The CDR3 consists of 12 residues. CDR1 and CDR2 (germline): SEHNR, FQNEAQ (reference sequence). V lost 5 bases and J 4 bases, leaving 6 bases between the germline ends. In DNA, the CDR3 is TGTGCCAGCAGCCCGATAGGAAACACCATATATTTT. It specifies CASSPIGNTIYF.